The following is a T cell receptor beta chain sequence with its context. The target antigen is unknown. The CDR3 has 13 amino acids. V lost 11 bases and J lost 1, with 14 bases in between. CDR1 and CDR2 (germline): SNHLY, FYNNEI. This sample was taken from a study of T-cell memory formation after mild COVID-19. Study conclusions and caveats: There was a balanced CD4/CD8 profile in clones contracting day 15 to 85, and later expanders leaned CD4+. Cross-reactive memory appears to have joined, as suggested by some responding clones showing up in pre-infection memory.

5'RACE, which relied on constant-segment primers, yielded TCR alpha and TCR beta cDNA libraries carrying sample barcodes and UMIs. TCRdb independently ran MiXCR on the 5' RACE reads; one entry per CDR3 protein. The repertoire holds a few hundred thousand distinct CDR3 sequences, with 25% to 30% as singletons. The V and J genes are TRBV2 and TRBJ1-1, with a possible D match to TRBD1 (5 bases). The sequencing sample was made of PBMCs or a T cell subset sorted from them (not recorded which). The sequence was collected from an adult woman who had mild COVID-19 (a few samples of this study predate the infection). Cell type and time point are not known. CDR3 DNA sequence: TGTGCCTGCGCAGGGTTGGAGAACACTGAAGCTTTCTTT. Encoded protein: CACAGLENTEAFF.